This T cell receptor beta chain is drawn from a study of response to subunit inactivated influenza vaccine. The study's findings and limits: Few additional T cells are recruited per seasonal influenza vaccination, authors suggested.

A note on this clonotype: Antigen specificity is unknown. One end of the junction is discordant with germline, which a read error may explain.

TCRdb called the RT-PCR reads again in MiXCR, with one record for every CDR3 protein. This sample has 450,000 to 550,000 distinct CDR3 sequences, with 25% found just once. The CDR3 contains 13 residues. CDR1 SGHTA and CDR2 FQGNSA come from the germline V gene. The chain links TRBV7-2 to TRBJ2-1; 11 bases line up with TRBD2. The source is a man aged 50 to 60 who received an inactivated influenza vaccine. Sequenced here: CD4+ T cells sorted from PBMCs, sampled 5 days after vaccination. CDR3 sequence: CASSIAGGVEQFF. The CDR3 DNA follows: TGTGCCAGCAGCATAGCGGGAGGGGTTGAGCAGTTCTTC. Full variable domain (remainder filled in from reference TRBV7-2 and TRBJ2-1): GAGVSQSPSNKVTEKGKDVELRCDPISGHTALYWYRQSLGQGLEFLIYFQGNSAPDKSGLPSDRFSAERTGGSVSTLTIQRTQQEDSAVYLCASSIAGGVEQFFGPGTRLTVL.